These T cell receptor beta chains were read from a single sample in a study of control samples from healthy donors and cancer patients. Clones were read by immunoSEQ multiplex PCR, and TCRdb kept only the in-frame ones, dropping some. Found here are some 74,000 clones, about 88% of them singletons; the top ten hold under 7.5%. Sequenced: blood. The source is a woman aged 45-60 years in good health. CDR3s include the opening cysteine and the closing phenylalanine or tryptophan. D genes are given only for firm matches. Rows may omit the clone size; those that give it use once, few, many or a size class.

clone_size	d_call	v_call	j_call	cdr3_nt	cdr3_aa
-	-	TRBV2	TRBJ1-2	TGTGCCAGCAGTGAAGGGATTGGCTACACCTTC	CASSEGIGYTF
few	TRBD2	TRBV23-1	TRBJ2-7	TGCGCCAGCAGTCAATCTATCGTGGCGGGGGTGGACCACGAGCAGTACTTC	CASSQSIVAGVDHEQYF
-	-	TRBV19	TRBJ2-1	TGTGCCAGTAGTATAGGGGGGTCCTACAATGAGCAGTTCTTC	CASSIGGSYNEQFF
-	TRBD1	TRBV5-1	TRBJ1-2	TGCGCCAGCAGCCAGGGGACAGGTGCGAGCTACACCTTC	CASSQGTGASYTF
-	TRBD2	TRBV7-2	TRBJ2-4	TGTGCCAGCAGCTTAGGGGGGACTAGCGGGGCTGACATTCAGTACTTC	CASSLGGTSGADIQYF
-	-	TRBV12-3/TRBV12-4	TRBJ1-6	TGTGCCAGCAGTATCATGGGGAATTCACCCCTCCACTTT	CASSIMGNSPLHF
-	-	TRBV3-1/TRBV3-2	TRBJ1-1	TGTGCCAGCAGCCAAGAATTTTACGGACCCGGCTACGCTTTCTTT	CASSQEFYGPGYAFF
-	-	TRBV6-6	TRBJ1-1	TGTGCCAGCAGTTCCCCTCCGAGACAGCACACTGAAGCTTTCTTT	CASSSPPRQHTEAFF
once	-	TRBV10-1	TRBJ2-3	TGCGCCAGCAGCAACACAGATACGCAGTATTTT	CASSNTDTQYF
-	TRBD2	TRBV9	TRBJ2-7	TGTGCCAGCAGCGTAGCTCCGGGGGGATACGGCGAGCAGTACTTC	CASSVAPGGYGEQYF
-	-	TRBV12-3/TRBV12-4	TRBJ1-2	TGTGCCAGCAGTAACTTAGGCTATGGCTACACCTTC	CASSNLGYGYTF
-	-	TRBV30	TRBJ2-3	TGTGCCTGGAGTGTTACCGGCACAGATACGCAGTATTTT	CAWSVTGTDTQYF
-	-	TRBV14	TRBJ1-2	TGTGCCAGCAGCCTCCAAGGACTCTATGGCTACACCTTC	CASSLQGLYGYTF
-	TRBD1	TRBV5-6	TRBJ1-2	TGTGCCAGCAGCCCTCGGACAGGGGCTAACTATGGCTACACCTTC	CASSPRTGANYGYTF
-	TRBD1	TRBV5-1	TRBJ2-1	TGCGCCAGCAGCTTTACCGGGACAGGGCAAAATGAGCAGTTCTTC	CASSFTGTGQNEQFF
-	TRBD1	TRBV18	TRBJ2-7	TGTGCCAGCTCAAGGGACAGGGGGCACATCTACGAGCAGTACTTC	CASSRDRGHIYEQYF
-	-	TRBV6-1	TRBJ1-3	TGTGCCAGCAGTGAATCAATCATCGGGGGCTCTGGAAACACCATATATTTT	CASSESIIGGSGNTIYF
-	-	TRBV7-9	TRBJ1-5	TGTGCCAGCTCGGGCAGCTACAATCAGCCCCAGCATTTT	CASSGSYNQPQHF
-	-	TRBV7-8	TRBJ1-2	TGTGCCAGCAGCTTAGGGGATACTGATTTTGGCTACACCTTC	CASSLGDTDFGYTF
-	-	TRBV7-9	TRBJ1-1	TGTGCCAGCAGCTTAGGGTGGGTGAACACTGAAGCTTTCTTT	CASSLGWVNTEAFF
-	-	TRBV30	TRBJ1-1	TGTGCCGGGGGGGACTCTAGGGGAAGGTGGAACGGGGAGAACACTGAAGCTTTCTTT	CAGGDSRGRWNGENTEAFF
-	TRBD1	TRBV6-5	TRBJ2-7	TGTGCCAGCAGTTCATTGGACAGGGTCAAGCAGTACTTC	CASSSLDRVKQYF
-	TRBD1	TRBV4-1	TRBJ2-6	TGCGCCAGCAGCCGGGACAGGGGACTAGATGGGGCCAACGTCCTGACTTTC	CASSRDRGLDGANVLTF
-	TRBD1	TRBV6-6	TRBJ1-5	TGTGCCAGCAGTTATCCCCAGGGGGAGCAGCCCCAGCATTTT	CASSYPQGEQPQHF
-	-	TRBV27	TRBJ2-2	TGTGCCAGCAGTTTTAAGGGCACCGGGGAGCTGTTTTTT	CASSFKGTGELFF
-	TRBD1	TRBV13	TRBJ1-2	TGTGCCAGCAGTTTGACAGGGACGAATGGCTACACCTTC	CASSLTGTNGYTF
-	TRBD1	TRBV2	TRBJ1-1	TGTGCCAGCAGTAGACAGGGGAGAGCTTTCTTT	CASSRQGRAFF
-	-	TRBV6-6	TRBJ2-7	TGTGCCAGCTATTCAATGCAGGGCGAATACGAGCAGTACTTC	CASYSMQGEYEQYF
-	-	TRBV5-6	TRBJ2-6	TGTGCCAGCATGAAGACCCTAAAGGGCTCTGGGGCCAACGTCCTGACTTTC	CASMKTLKGSGANVLTF
-	TRBD1	TRBV29-1	TRBJ2-7	TGCAGCGCCAGGGACAGCAACTACGAGCAGTACTTC	CSARDSNYEQYF